The TCR beta chain under discussion was sequenced for a study of T cells after yellow fever vaccination. Study-wide findings and caveats: Peaking on day 5 versus 15, the secondary response was faster but weaker.

Looked up from germline, CDR1 is MGHRA and CDR2 is YSYEKL. V gave up 3 bases and J gave up 0 bases, with 15 bases separating them. The CDR3 contains 17 residues. Using its own MiXCR run on the 5' RACE reads, TCRdb lists one record per CDR3 protein. This sample has around 340,000 distinct CDR3 sequences, with roughly 8.7% found just once. This clonotype has ten or more counts. The antigen remains undetermined. Source: PBMCs, taken on the day of the first yellow fever vaccination. The chain carries TRBV4-1 and TRBJ2-1; a possible D gene is TRBD1 (6 bases). The origin of this receptor is a man between 18 and 29 years old who received the YFV17D yellow fever vaccine. Here the CDR3 DNA reads TGCGCCAGCAGCCAGGGCCTAAGGGGGACCTCCTACAATGAGCAGTTCTTC. It codes for CASSQGLRGTSYNEQFF.